The 25 T cell receptor beta chains below come from one sample, sequenced in a study of shared clonotypes between healthy human individuals. Sequencing was performed with immunoSEQ multiplex PCR; in TCRdb, only in-frame clones are kept and a portion is missing. This table holds roughly 410,000 clones, roughly 96% found once. Source material: memory CD8+ T cells sorted from blood. Subset described: CD45RO+ cells pooled with CCR7-negative TemRA cells. These receptors originate from a young man in good health.

V usage is TRBV6-1 and J usage is TRBJ1-2; TRBD1 is a possible D gene (6 bases). The CDR3 has 17 residues. The germline V gene encodes CDR1 MNHNS and CDR2 SASEGT. Trimming shortened V by 3 bases and J by 1 base, and 18 bases separated the two germline ends. CDR3 sequence (DNA): TGTGCCAGCAGTGAGGCCAGGGGATCGATCTTTAACTATGGCTACACCTTC. Its translation is CASSEARGSIFNYGYTF.

The V call is TRBV7-3, the J call TRBJ2-1; 10 bases map to TRBD2. CDR1 and CDR2 from the germline V gene are SGHTA and FQGTGA. V gave up 4 bases and J gave up 6 bases; unmatched junction bases: 6. The CDR3 covers 15 residues. The CDR3: CASSSGTSAFNEQFF. For the CDR3, the DNA is TGTGCCAGCAGCTCCGGGACTAGCGCATTCAATGAGCAGTTCTTC.

The chain couples TRBV11-2 to TRBJ2-3; a possible D gene is TRBD2 (6 bases). V lost 4 bases, J lost 11 bases, and 16 bases lay in between. Germline CDR1 SGHAT, CDR2 FQNNGV. This CDR3 spans 13 amino acids. The CDR3 here is CASSSGTHGQQYF. In DNA, the CDR3 is TGTGCCAGCAGCTCCGGGACTCATGGACAGCAGTATTTT. Based on the CDR3 plus reference TRBV11-2 and TRBJ2-3, the full variable domain is EAGVAQSPRYKIIEKRQSVAFWCNPISGHATLYWYQQILGQGPKLLIQFQNNGVVDDSQLPKDRFSAERLKGVDSTLKIQPAKLEDSAVYLCASSSGTHGQQYFGPGTRLTVL.

The chain carries TRBV30 and TRBJ2-7; D is unresolved. CDR3 length equals 11 residues. V was trimmed by 2 bases and J by 7 bases, leaving 9 bases between them. CDR1 is GTSNPN and CDR2 is SVGIG in the germline V gene (reference sequence). As DNA, the CDR3 is TGTGCCTGGAGTCAGGTTTCGGAGCAGTACTTC. It yields the protein CAWSQVSEQYF. Variable domain in full (rest from reference TRBV30 and TRBJ2-7): SQTIHQWPATLVQPVGSPLSLECTVEGTSNPNLYWYRQAAGRGLQLLFYSVGIGQISSEVPQNLSASRPQDRQFILSSKKLLLSDSGFYLCAWSQVSEQYFGPGTRLTVT.

V is TRBV28 and J is TRBJ1-5, with 7 bases that match TRBD1. Germline lookup yields CDR1 MDHEN and CDR2 SYDVKM. CDR3 length: 18 residues. The V segment lost 3 bases and the J segment 2 bases; nucleotides outside the gene matches: 13. The CDR3 DNA sequence: TGTGCCAGCAGTTTTAATCGGGACAGCCCCTATCGCAATCAGCCCCAGCATTTT. It is translated as CASSFNRDSPYRNQPQHF.

The rearrangement links TRBV27 to TRBJ2-7, with a tentative D call TRBD1 (6 bases). Trimming cost V 6 bases and J 4 bases, with 22 bases left between them. This CDR3 is built from 16 residues. Germline values: CDR1 MNHEY, CDR2 SMNVEV (reference sequence). The CDR3 DNA sequence: TGTGCCAGCAGGACGGCCCCCAGGGGTTCCCCTTACGAGCAGTACTTC. This translates into CASRTAPRGSPYEQYF.

This chain joins TRBV7-9 and TRBJ2-2; 10 nucleotides match TRBD1. The length of the CDR3 is 15 residues. Germline CDR1 reads SEHNR; CDR2 reads FQNEAQ (reference sequence). V shed 4 bases and J 3 bases; nucleotides not matched to a gene: 2. CDR3 sequence: CASSSTGGDTGELFF. The CDR3 nucleotides are TGTGCCAGCAGCTCGACAGGGGGCGACACCGGGGAGCTGTTTTTT.

CDR3 DNA: TGTGCCGTCAAGACTAGCGCCTTGGGGAATGAGCAGTTCTTC. Its translation: CAVKTSALGNEQFF. V usage is TRBV28 and J usage is TRBJ2-1; 8 nucleotides agree with TRBD2. The CDR3 spans 14 residues. V lost 11 bases to trimming and J lost 7 bases; unmatched junction nucleotides: 13. CDR1 and CDR2 (germline): MDHEN, SYDVKM.

The CDR3 is CAWSVHAGRSYEQYF. As DNA, the CDR3 is TGTGCCTGGAGTGTACACGCGGGACGTTCCTACGAGCAGTACTTC. J is TRBJ2-7 and V is TRBV30; possible D gene TRBD2, 6 bases. The CDR3 contains 15 residues. Germline CDR1 is GTSNPN and CDR2 is SVGIG (reference sequence). Between the trimmed V and J ends, which lost 0 bases and 1 base, there was a span of 13 bases.

The CDR3 DNA follows: TGTGCCAGCAGTACCCCGGGACAGGGAAAGACCCAGTACTTC. It translates to CASSTPGQGKTQYF. The chain joins TRBV25-1 to TRBJ2-5; TRBD1 matches at 9 bases. Germline values: CDR1 MGHDK, CDR2 SYGVNS. The CDR3 length is 14 residues. J was trimmed by 6 bases and V by 5 bases; bases with no gene match: 7. The whole variable domain, filled in from reference TRBV25-1 and TRBJ2-5, reads EADIYQTPRYLVIGTGKKITLECSQTMGHDKMYWYQQDPGMELHLIHYSYGVNSTEKGDLSSESTVSRIRTEHFPLTLESARPSHTSQYLCASSTPGQGKTQYFGPGTRLLVL.

The gene calls are TRBV18 and TRBJ2-1; the D gene is possibly TRBD2 (6 bases). The germline V gene has CDR1 KGHSH and CDR2 LQKENI. The CDR3 totals 15 residues. Trimming pared 3 bases from V and 6 bases from J, leaving 15 bases between. CDR3 nucleotide sequence: TGTGCCAGCTCACCTTTAGTAGAGGGAGGCAATGAGCAGTTCTTC. It codes for CASSPLVEGGNEQFF.

J is TRBJ2-7 and V is TRBV28; TRBD2 agrees at 11 bases. This CDR3 contains 15 residues. Trimming removed 3 bases from V and 6 bases from J; junction bases left unmatched: 7. Per germline, CDR1 MDHEN and CDR2 SYDVKM. The CDR3 sequence: CASSLFTSGRGEQYF. Here the CDR3 DNA reads TGTGCCAGCAGTTTGTTTACTAGCGGGAGAGGCGAGCAGTACTTC.

For this clone: Other DNA sequences within the sample encode an identical CDR3. The CDR3 protein is CASSSDTYEQYF. The CDR3 bases are TGTGCCAGCAGCTCAGACACCTACGAGCAGTACTTC. The chain couples TRBV7-9 to TRBJ2-7; D ambiguous. V was shortened by 4 bases and J by 2 bases, with 6 bases between the two germline ends. Germline-derived CDR1 and CDR2 are SEHNR and FQNEAQ (reference sequence). The CDR3 has 12 amino acids.

The V gene is TRBV7-8, the J gene TRBJ2-5; 11 nucleotides agree with TRBD2. Germline CDR1 is SGHVS and CDR2 is FQNEAQ. V lost 3 bases to trimming and J lost 3 bases; unmatched junction nucleotides: 3. CDR3 length: 15 residues. The CDR3 nucleotides are TGTGCCAGCAGCTTCCCGACTAGCGGGAAAGAGACCCAGTACTTC. Its protein is CASSFPTSGKETQYF.

The chain recombines TRBV6-6 with TRBJ2-3; D gene uncertain. Trimming left V 6 bases short and J 1 base short, with 8 bases between. This CDR3 region has 13 residues. CDR1 and CDR2 (germline): MNHNY, SVGAGI (reference sequence). The CDR3: CASSLWGTDTQYF. CDR3 nucleotides: TGTGCCAGCAGCCTGTGGGGCACAGATACGCAGTATTTT.

This sequence joins TRBV19 and TRBJ1-5, with 7 bases that match TRBD1. The CDR3 has 17 amino acids. J gave up 2 bases and V 3 bases, and 10 bases lay outside the gene matches. Germline V CDR1 and CDR2: LNHDA, SQIVND (reference sequence). CDR3 residues: CASSMRRAGGGNQPQHF. In DNA form, the CDR3 reads TGTGCCAGTAGTATGAGGAGGGCAGGGGGTGGCAATCAGCCCCAGCATTTT.

Only one count was recorded for this clone. Additional DNA sequences in this sample encode the identical CDR3. V gene TRBV28 combines with J gene TRBJ2-7; D ambiguous. Germline CDR1 and CDR2: MDHEN and SYDVKM. The CDR3 loop spans 12 amino acids. The V gene lost 6 bases and the J gene lost 4 bases, with 10 bases spanning the gap. CDR3 DNA sequence: TGTGCCAGCAGCCGCTTAGGGTACGAGCAGTACTTC. Translating gives CASSRLGYEQYF.

The chain joins TRBV30 to TRBJ2-1; TRBD2 might be the D (6 bases). The CDR3 covers 12 residues. CDR1 is GTSNPN, CDR2 SVGIG, per germline (reference sequence). The V and J ends lost 5 bases and 6 bases respectively, with 11 bases between them. CDR3 nucleotide sequence: TGTGCCTGGGGCGGGACGGTCAATGAGCAGTTCTTC. It encodes CAWGGTVNEQFF.

The V and J genes are TRBV5-1 and TRBJ2-5; possible D gene TRBD2, 5 bases. Germline V lookup: CDR1 SGHRS, CDR2 YFSETQ. The CDR3 runs 12 residues. The V end was cut by 1 base, the J end by 5 bases, with 6 bases between. This CDR3 reads CASSLSSETQYF. The CDR3 nucleotides read TGCGCCAGCAGCTTGTCTAGCGAGACCCAGTACTTC.

Comment on this clone: Other DNA variants within this sample encode the same CDR3. The rearrangement uses TRBV18 and TRBJ2-5; the D is unclear. Germline V gives CDR1 KGHSH, CDR2 LQKENI. The V end was cut by 2 bases, the J end by 3 bases, with 4 bases between. The CDR3 covers 12 residues. The CDR3 DNA sequence: TGTGCCAGCTCACCAGTAGAAGAGACCCAGTACTTC. Translating gives CASSPVEETQYF. The complete variable domain, with remaining parts taken from reference TRBV18 and TRBJ2-5, reads NAGVMQNPRHLVRRRGQEARLRCSPMKGHSHVYWYRQLPEEGLKFMVYLQKENIIDESGMPKERFSAEFPKEGPSILRIQQVVRGDSAAYFCASSPVEETQYFGPGTRLLVL.

This chain joins TRBV2 and TRBJ1-2; weak D call: TRBD1 (5 bases). The CDR3 runs 14 residues. The germline V gene has CDR1 SNHLY and CDR2 FYNNEI. V was shortened by 4 bases and J by 4 bases, with 13 bases between the two germline ends. In DNA form, the CDR3 reads TGTGCCAGCAGTGTCCAGGGTGTAGCCTATGGCTACACCTTC. Translation gives CASSVQGVAYGYTF.

This sequence joins TRBV4-1 and TRBJ2-7, with 10 bases lining up with TRBD2. Germline V gene sequence: CDR1 MGHRA, CDR2 YSYEKL. The ends lost 3 bases at V and 5 bases at J; junction bases unmatched: 7. This CDR3 comprises 15 residues. The chain's CDR3 is CASSQLAGASNEQYF. In nucleotides, the CDR3 is TGCGCCAGCAGCCAGCTAGCGGGAGCTTCGAACGAGCAGTACTTC.

In nucleotides, the CDR3 is TGTGCCAGCAGGAAAGACAGGGAGAGCAATCAGCCCCAGCATTTT. The encoded protein is CASRKDRESNQPQHF. The J gene is TRBJ1-5, the V gene TRBV27; 7 nucleotides line up with TRBD1. Per the germline V gene, CDR1 is MNHEY and CDR2 is SMNVEV (reference sequence). V gave up 6 bases and J gave up 1 base; unmatched junction bases: 6. The CDR3 length is 15 residues.

V is TRBV7-9 and J is TRBJ1-1; no clear D gene. CDR3 size: 13 residues. Trimming removed 2 bases at V and 7 bases at J, with 11 bases between. Germline V CDR1 and CDR2: SEHNR, FQNEAQ (reference sequence). CDR3 in DNA: TGTGCCAGCAGCTTAATTGTGGAAGGTGAAGCTTTCTTT. Amino acids: CASSLIVEGEAFF.

V usage is TRBV29-1 and J usage is TRBJ2-2; D gene unclear. V was pared by 5 bases and J by 6 bases, with 7 bases between. Germline CDR1 and CDR2: SQVTM and ANQGSEA. The CDR3 consists of 11 residues. For the CDR3, the DNA is TGCAGCGTTACCGTGGCCGGGGAGCTGTTTTTT. It specifies CSVTVAGELFF.